The sample holds many counts of the clone carrying this TCR beta chain. The antigen remains unidentified. The read comes to an end 3 residues before the CDR3 does, leaving the germline J gene to fill in the end. This sample stems from a study of T cell clonality in common variable immunodeficiency. Study-level points and caveats: Patient heterogeneity in the CVID cohort limited correlations between repertoire features and clinical complications. Reportedly, TCR beta sequences from common variable immunodeficiency showed fewer deletions and N-nucleotide insertions.

CVID and control samples used equivalent genomic DNA input. TCRdb's copy holds only in-frame clones and misses some; the assay was immunoSEQ multiplex PCR. This sample comprises 57,000 or so clones, none seen once only. V was pared by 5 bases and J by 3 bases, with 3 bases of the junction left unmatched. Germline V gives CDR1 LNHDA, CDR2 SQIVND (reference sequence). The CDR3 consists of 14 residues. The sequence was obtained from a person aged 18 to 75 in good health. The sequenced sample consisted of peripheral blood mononuclear cells. The chain couples TRBV19 to TRBJ2-3; TRBD2 matches at 9 bases. Partial CDR3 DNA: TGTGCCAGTAGTCCGGGACTAGCTACAGATACG. Its protein is CASSPGLATDT. The entire CDR3 sequence reads CASSPGLATDTQYF.